This T cell receptor beta chain appears in the sequencing data of a study of blood T cell repertoires in COVID-19. Looking at the study overall: From the United States, Italy and Spain came samples of acute and convalescent COVID-19. T cells, B-cell-depleted T cells, or PBMCs provided the cDNA or gDNA that served as material.

In germline, CDR1 is SGHTA, CDR2 FQGNSA. Losses at the gene ends were 1 base for V and 6 bases for J; bases not matched to a gene: 1. CDR3 length: 13 residues. Study processing details: Reference gene primer amplification in the assay estimated nucleated cell counts. Generated by immunoSEQ multiplex PCR, the TCRdb table keeps only in-frame clones and is missing some. D and trimming come from the DNA, and the V and J calls and clone size come from that table. The table records roughly 140,000 clones, roughly nine tenths of them present only once. This sequence joins TRBV7-2 and TRBJ2-5, with TRBD2 matching 8 bases. The TCR comes from a woman aged 55-70 years with active COVID-19. Material for sequencing was peripheral blood. The CDR3 spells CASSLEREKTQYF. CDR3 nucleotide sequence: TGTGCCAGCAGCTTAGAGCGGGAGAAGACCCAGTACTTC.